Listed below are T cell receptor beta chains from one sample, sequenced in a study of blood T cell repertoires in COVID-19. Using immunoSEQ multiplex PCR, the repertoire was profiled, and TCRdb retains in-frame clones only, with some absent. The table lists about 83,000 clones, roughly 84% of them singletons. Sequenced material: peripheral blood. The receptors originated from an elderly woman in a cohort sampled during active or convalescent COVID-19. Each CDR3 is given with its conserved first and last residue. A D gene is named only where the DNA matches it firmly. The size of a clone is reported for some rows only, either as once, few or many, or as a class for expanded clones.

d_call	v_call	clone_size	cdr3_length	j_call	cdr3_nt	cdr3_aa
-	TRBV11-3	-	12	TRBJ2-1	TGTGCCAGCAGCTTTAACTGGAATGAGCAGTTCTTC	CASSFNWNEQFF
-	TRBV5-4	-	14	TRBJ2-5	TGTGCCAGCAGCCCCGCTGGCAGCCAAGAGACCCAGTACTTC	CASSPAGSQETQYF
-	TRBV5-1	-	14	TRBJ2-1	TGCGCCAGCAGCTTGAGCGACTACTACAATGAGCAGTTCTTC	CASSLSDYYNEQFF
TRBD2	TRBV5-1	-	16	TRBJ2-5	TGCGCCAGCAGCCCTGAGACTAGCGGGAGTGGAGAGACCCAGTACTTC	CASSPETSGSGETQYF
-	TRBV24-1	-	16	TRBJ1-1	TGTGCCACCAGTGATTTGCCCCAGGGCCTGGGGACTGAAGCTTTCTTT	CATSDLPQGLGTEAFF
-	TRBV5-4	-	15	TRBJ2-6	TGTGCCAGCAGCCCCGGGGGGCCTGGGGCCAACGTCCTGACTTTC	CASSPGGPGANVLTF
-	TRBV2	once	13	TRBJ2-1	TGTGCCAGCAGTGAAGGCCGGTACAATGAGCAGTTCTTC	CASSEGRYNEQFF
-	TRBV25-1	-	17	TRBJ1-4	TGTGCCAGCAGTGAATGGGGCCAGGGCGCAACTAATGAAAAACTGTTTTTT	CASSEWGQGATNEKLFF
TRBD2	TRBV5-1	few	14	TRBJ2-2	TGCGCCAGCAGCGACGGGAGGAGCGCCGGGGAGCTGTTTTTT	CASSDGRSAGELFF
TRBD2	TRBV5-8	-	15	TRBJ2-7	TGTGCCAGCACTAGGGAGGGGACCGTCTCCTACGAGCAGTACTTC	CASTREGTVSYEQYF
-	TRBV5-5	-	15	TRBJ2-7	TGTGCCAGCAGCTTGGCAGTGGGTGGAGGCTACGAGCAGTACTTC	CASSLAVGGGYEQYF
TRBD2	TRBV3-1/TRBV3-2	-	17	TRBJ2-1	TGTGCCAGCAGCCAATTGGGACTAGCGGGAGGAGGCAATGAGCAGTTCTTC	CASSQLGLAGGGNEQFF
TRBD2	TRBV24-1	-	19	TRBJ2-2	TGTGCCACCAGTGATTTGCCGGGACTAGCGGGGTCGAACACCGGGGAGCTGTTTTTT	CATSDLPGLAGSNTGELFF
TRBD2	TRBV7-8	-	15	TRBJ2-1	TGTGCCAGCAGCTTAGTGGTTAGCGGGAACTATGAGCAGTTCTTC	CASSLVVSGNYEQFF
-	TRBV29-1	-	12	TRBJ1-1	TGCAGCGTCCGAGGTACGAAGACTGAAGCTTTCTTT	CSVRGTKTEAFF
TRBD1	TRBV11-3	-	16	TRBJ1-1	TGTGCCAGCAGCCTCCGAAGGACAGGGATGAACACTGAAGCTTTCTTT	CASSLRRTGMNTEAFF
TRBD1	TRBV28	once	15	TRBJ2-7	TGTGCCAGCAGTTTCCTTGGGTCAGGGGGCAACGAGCAGTACTTC	CASSFLGSGGNEQYF
TRBD1	TRBV5-1	-	17	TRBJ2-3	TGCGCCAGCAGCAAGGGGAACCGGGACAGAAGCACAGATACGCAGTATTTT	CASSKGNRDRSTDTQYF
-	TRBV27	-	16	TRBJ2-3	TGTGCCAGCAGTTTAGGGCAGGGGCTACCTCCAGATACGCAGTATTTT	CASSLGQGLPPDTQYF
TRBD1	TRBV20-1	-	17	TRBJ2-5	TGCAGTGCTAGTCTACGAAGGGGACAGGGGGCACATGAGACCCAGTACTTC	CSASLRRGQGAHETQYF
TRBD1	TRBV6-6	once	14	TRBJ2-4	TGTGCCAGCAGTTACTCGGACAGGGGGTACATTCAGTACTTC	CASSYSDRGYIQYF
TRBD1	TRBV27	once	13	TRBJ2-7	TGTGCCAGCAGTTTAGACAGGGCGGGCGAGCAGTACTTC	CASSLDRAGEQYF
-	TRBV18	-	14	TRBJ1-1	TGTGCCAGCTCACCAGGGGGCGCAGACACTGAAGCTTTCTTT	CASSPGGADTEAFF
-	TRBV7-9	-	15	TRBJ1-5	TGTGCCAGCAGCTTAGCGCAGGGTGGCAATCAGCCCCAGCATTTT	CASSLAQGGNQPQHF
-	TRBV28	-	16	TRBJ1-6	TGTGCCAGCAGTTTAATCTTCGTGGGGGGTGTTTCACCCCTCCACTTT	CASSLIFVGGVSPLHF
-	TRBV20-1	once	12	TRBJ2-2	TGCAGTGCTAGTGCGAGAGCCGGGGAGCTGTTTTTT	CSASARAGELFF
TRBD2	TRBV2	once	15	TRBJ2-1	TGTGCCAGCAGTGAAGGGACTAGCGGGACCAATGAGCAGTTCTTC	CASSEGTSGTNEQFF
-	TRBV5-1	few	14	TRBJ2-5	TGCGCCAGCAGCTTGGTGCCAGACCAAGAGACCCAGTACTTC	CASSLVPDQETQYF
-	TRBV3-1/TRBV3-2	many	19	TRBJ2-1	TGTGCCAGCAGCCAAGTACAGGGAGGGAAGCCGAGCTCCTACAATGAGCAGTTCTTC	CASSQVQGGKPSSYNEQFF
TRBD1	TRBV29-1	-	13	TRBJ1-2	TGCAGCGCTTCCTCAGGGGGCAAGGGTGGCTACACCTTC	CSASSGGKGGYTF
TRBD1	TRBV5-4	-	15	TRBJ1-2	TGTGCCAGCAGCTTGACAGGGACAGCCAACTATGGCTACACCTTC	CASSLTGTANYGYTF
TRBD1	TRBV6-5	-	15	TRBJ2-7	TGTGCCAGCAGCCATGAAGGGGACAGAACCTACGAGCAGTACTTC	CASSHEGDRTYEQYF
-	TRBV5-1	once	14	TRBJ1-5	TGCGCCAGCAGCTTAGACGGAGGGCGTCAGCCCCAGCATTTT	CASSLDGGRQPQHF
-	TRBV6-1	-	12	TRBJ1-1	TGTGCCAGCAGTGAGGTGAAGGGGCAAGCTTTCTTT	CASSEVKGQAFF
TRBD1	TRBV10-1	-	15	TRBJ1-4	TGCGCCAGCAGTGAGGGGGGACAGGGTGGTGAAAAACTGTTTTTT	CASSEGGQGGEKLFF
-	TRBV15	-	17	TRBJ1-5	TGTGCCACCAGCAGAGATTCTCTTGGAGTTAGCAATCAGCCCCAGCATTTT	CATSRDSLGVSNQPQHF
TRBD2	TRBV2	-	15	TRBJ2-1	TGTGCCAGCAGTGCGAACGGGAGGGGCCTTAGTGAGCAGTTCTTC	CASSANGRGLSEQFF
-	TRBV11-2	-	14	TRBJ2-2	TGTGCCAGCAGATTCGGGAGGGGGCACGGGGAGCTGTTTTTT	CASRFGRGHGELFF
-	TRBV5-4	-	15	TRBJ2-7	TGTGCCAGCAGCTTAGCAGGGGGGAGCTCCTACGAGCAGTACTTC	CASSLAGGSSYEQYF
TRBD1	TRBV13	-	15	TRBJ1-4	TGTGCCAGCAGACTTGGACAGGGGAGAAATGAAAAACTGTTTTTT	CASRLGQGRNEKLFF
-	TRBV6-5	-	16	TRBJ2-3	TGTGCCAGCAGTTACTCCCTAGCACCTAGCACAGATACGCAGTATTTT	CASSYSLAPSTDTQYF
TRBD1	TRBV28	-	16	TRBJ1-6	TGTGCCAGCAGGGTTACCGGGACAGGGGTTAATTCACCCCTCCACTTT	CASRVTGTGVNSPLHF
TRBD1	TRBV27	-	13	TRBJ1-2	TGTGCCAGCAGTCCCGGCGGACAGGGTGGCTACACCTTC	CASSPGGQGGYTF
TRBD2	TRBV3-1/TRBV3-2	once	18	TRBJ2-5	TGTGCCAGCAGCACCCAAGGACTAGCGGGCGCAGGGGGGGAGACCCAGTACTTC	CASSTQGLAGAGGETQYF
-	TRBV7-3	-	16	TRBJ2-1	TGTGCCAGCAGCTTATATTCGGGGTTTTTGTACAATGAGCAGTTCTTC	CASSLYSGFLYNEQFF
-	TRBV6-1	-	14	TRBJ1-5	TGTGCCAGCAGTGACGGTTATAGCAATCAGCCCCAGCATTTT	CASSDGYSNQPQHF
-	TRBV30	-	11	TRBJ2-1	TGTGCCTGGAGTGTTCCATATGAGCAGTTCTTC	CAWSVPYEQFF
-	TRBV7-3	once	15	TRBJ2-2	TGTGCCAGCAGCAGAACAGTTACGAACACCGGGGAGCTGTTTTTT	CASSRTVTNTGELFF
-	TRBV14	-	14	TRBJ1-2	TGTGCCAGCAGCCAAGTGGCCCAGGGCTATGGCTACACCTTC	CASSQVAQGYGYTF
-	TRBV2	-	17	TRBJ2-7	TGTGCCAGCAAAGGTAGCGGCGCCCAAGACTCTTTCTACGAGCAGTACTTC	CASKGSGAQDSFYEQYF